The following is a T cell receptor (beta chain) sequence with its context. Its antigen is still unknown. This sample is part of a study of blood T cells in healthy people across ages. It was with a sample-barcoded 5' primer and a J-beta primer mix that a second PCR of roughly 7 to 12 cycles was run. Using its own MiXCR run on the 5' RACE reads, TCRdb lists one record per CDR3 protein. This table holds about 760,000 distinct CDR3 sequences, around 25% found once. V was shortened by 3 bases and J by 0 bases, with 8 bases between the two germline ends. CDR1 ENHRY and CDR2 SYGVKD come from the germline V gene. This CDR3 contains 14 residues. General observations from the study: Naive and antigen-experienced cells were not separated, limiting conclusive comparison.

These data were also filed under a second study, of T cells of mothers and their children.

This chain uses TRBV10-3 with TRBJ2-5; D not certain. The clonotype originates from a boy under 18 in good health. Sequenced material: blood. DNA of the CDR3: TGTGCCATCAGTGACGATAAGTACCAAGAGACCCAGTACTTC. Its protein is CAISDDKYQETQYF.